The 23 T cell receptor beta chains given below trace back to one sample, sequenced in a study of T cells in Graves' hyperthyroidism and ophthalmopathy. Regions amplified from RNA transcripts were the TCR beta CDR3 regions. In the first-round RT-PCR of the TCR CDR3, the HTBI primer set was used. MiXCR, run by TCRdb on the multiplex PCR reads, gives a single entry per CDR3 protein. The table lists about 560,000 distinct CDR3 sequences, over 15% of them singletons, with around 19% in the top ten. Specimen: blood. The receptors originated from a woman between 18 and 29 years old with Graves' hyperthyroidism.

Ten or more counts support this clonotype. Written as DNA, the CDR3 is TGTGCCAGCAGTGAGGGTCACCACTCAATTGCTGAAGCTTTCTTT. The encoded protein is CASSEGHHSIAEAFF. The chain carries TRBV2 and TRBJ1-1, with D unclear. Deletions cut 3 bases from V and 6 bases from J, with 17 bases between. Per germline, CDR1 SNHLY and CDR2 FYNNEI. The CDR3 sequence is 15 residues long.

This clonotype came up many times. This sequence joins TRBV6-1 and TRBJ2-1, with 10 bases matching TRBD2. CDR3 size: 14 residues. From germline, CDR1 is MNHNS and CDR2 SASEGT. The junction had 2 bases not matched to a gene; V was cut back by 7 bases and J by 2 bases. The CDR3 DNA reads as TGTGCCAGCATACTAGCGGGAACCTACAATGAGCAGTTCTTC. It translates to CASILAGTYNEQFF.

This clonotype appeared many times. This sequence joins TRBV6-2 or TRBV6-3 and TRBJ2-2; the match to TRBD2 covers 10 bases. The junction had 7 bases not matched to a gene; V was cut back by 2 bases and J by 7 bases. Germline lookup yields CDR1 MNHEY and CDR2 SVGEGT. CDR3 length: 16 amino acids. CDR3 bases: TGTGCCAGCAGTTACCCCAGCGGGAGGGCCAACGGGGAGCTGTTTTTT. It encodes CASSYPSGRANGELFF.

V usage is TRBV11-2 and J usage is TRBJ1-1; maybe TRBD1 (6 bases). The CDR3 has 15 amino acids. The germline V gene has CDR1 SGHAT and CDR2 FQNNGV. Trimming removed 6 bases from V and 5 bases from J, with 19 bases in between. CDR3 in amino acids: CASRTGGGVDTEAFF. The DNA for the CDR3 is TGTGCCAGCAGGACCGGGGGGGGCGTTGATACTGAAGCTTTCTTT.

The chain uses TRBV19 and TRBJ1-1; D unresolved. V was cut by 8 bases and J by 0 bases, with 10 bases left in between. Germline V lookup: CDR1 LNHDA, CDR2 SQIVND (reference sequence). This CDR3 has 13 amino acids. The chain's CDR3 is CASGDNMNTEAFF. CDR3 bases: TGTGCCAGTGGCGACAATATGAACACTGAAGCTTTCTTT. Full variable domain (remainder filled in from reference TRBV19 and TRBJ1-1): DGGITQSPKYLFRKEGQNVTLSCEQNLNHDAMYWYRQDPGQGLRLIYYSQIVNDFQKGDIAEGYSVSREKKESFPLTVTSAQKNPTAFYLCASGDNMNTEAFFGQGTRLTVV.

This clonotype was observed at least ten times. The CDR3 loop is CASSQYRASPQHF. DNA for the CDR3: TGTGCCAGCAGCCAGTACAGGGCAAGCCCCCAGCATTTT. The J gene is TRBJ1-5, the V gene TRBV6-2 or TRBV6-3, with a tentative D call TRBD1 (6 bases). The CDR3 has 13 residues. Germline loops: CDR1 MNHEY, CDR2 SVGEGT. Trimming took 6 bases from V and 10 from J, leaving 16 bases between them.

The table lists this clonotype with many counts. The CDR3 DNA reads TGTGCCTGGAGTGTACTTGGGGGGGGCGAGCAGTACTTC. Encoded protein: CAWSVLGGGEQYF. The rearrangement links TRBV30 to TRBJ2-7; 7 bases align to TRBD2. Germline V CDR1 and CDR2: GTSNPN, SVGIG (reference sequence). This CDR3 is built from 13 residues. Trimming took 0 bases from V and 6 from J; bases not matched to a gene: 5.

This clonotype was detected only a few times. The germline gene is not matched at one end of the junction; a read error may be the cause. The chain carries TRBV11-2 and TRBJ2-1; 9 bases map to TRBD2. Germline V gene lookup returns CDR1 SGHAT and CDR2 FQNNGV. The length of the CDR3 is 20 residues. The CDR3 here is CASSFGSQAGGPRAYTEQFF. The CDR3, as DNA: TGTGCCAGCAGCTTTGGGTCTCAGGCGGGGGGGCCGCGTGCATACACTGAGCAGTTCTTC.

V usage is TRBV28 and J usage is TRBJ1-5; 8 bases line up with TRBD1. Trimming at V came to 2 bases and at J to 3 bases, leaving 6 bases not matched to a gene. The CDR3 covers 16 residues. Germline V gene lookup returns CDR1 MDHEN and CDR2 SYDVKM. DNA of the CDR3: TGTGCCAGCAGTTTAGTGCAGGGGGCGTCCAATCAGCCCCAGCATTTT. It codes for CASSLVQGASNQPQHF.

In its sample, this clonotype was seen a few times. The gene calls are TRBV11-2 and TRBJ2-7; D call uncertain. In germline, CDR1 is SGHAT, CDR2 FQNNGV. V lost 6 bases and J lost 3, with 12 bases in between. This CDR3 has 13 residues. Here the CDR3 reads CASSSDRYYEQYF. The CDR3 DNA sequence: TGTGCCAGCAGTTCGGACCGGTACTACGAGCAGTACTTC.

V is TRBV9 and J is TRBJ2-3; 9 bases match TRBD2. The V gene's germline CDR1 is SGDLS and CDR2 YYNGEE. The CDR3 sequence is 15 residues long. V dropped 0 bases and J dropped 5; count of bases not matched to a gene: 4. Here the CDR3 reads CASSVGVAGVDTQYF. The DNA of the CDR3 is TGTGCCAGCAGCGTAGGGGTAGCGGGGGTAGATACGCAGTATTTT.

CDR3 coding DNA: TGTGCCAGCAGTTTAGAAGTGGACTCCTACGAGCAGTACTTC. This sequence encodes CASSLEVDSYEQYF. V usage is TRBV27 and J usage is TRBJ2-7; D unresolved. Trimming cost V 2 bases and J 0 bases, with 8 bases left between them. The CDR3 spans 14 residues. The V gene's germline CDR1 is MNHEY and CDR2 SMNVEV (reference sequence).

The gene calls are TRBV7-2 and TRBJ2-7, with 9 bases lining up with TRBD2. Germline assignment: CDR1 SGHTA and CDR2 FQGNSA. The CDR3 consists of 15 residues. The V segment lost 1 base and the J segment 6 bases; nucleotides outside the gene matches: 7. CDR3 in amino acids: CASSLGGGGGLEQYF. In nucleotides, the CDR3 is TGTGCCAGCAGCTTAGGTGGCGGGGGGGGGCTCGAGCAGTACTTC.

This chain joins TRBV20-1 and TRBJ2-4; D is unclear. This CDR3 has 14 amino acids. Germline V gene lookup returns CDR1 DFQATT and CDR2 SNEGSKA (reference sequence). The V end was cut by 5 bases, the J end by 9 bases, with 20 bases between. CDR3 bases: TGCAGTGCTGGATGGATTCTAAAAAGGAGCATTCAGTACTTC. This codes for CSAGWILKRSIQYF.

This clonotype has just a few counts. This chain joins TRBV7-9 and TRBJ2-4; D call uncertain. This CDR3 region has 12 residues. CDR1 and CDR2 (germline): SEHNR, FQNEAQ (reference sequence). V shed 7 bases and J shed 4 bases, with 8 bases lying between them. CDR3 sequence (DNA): TGTGCCAGCACGAAATTAAAAAACATTCAGTACTTC. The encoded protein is CASTKLKNIQYF.

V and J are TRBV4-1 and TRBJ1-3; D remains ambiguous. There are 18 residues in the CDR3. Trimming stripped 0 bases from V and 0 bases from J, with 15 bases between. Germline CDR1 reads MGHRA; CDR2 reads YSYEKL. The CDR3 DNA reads TGCGCCAGCAGCCAAGATGGAGGAGGAAGTAGCTCTGGAAACACCATATATTTT. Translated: CASSQDGGGSSSGNTIYF.

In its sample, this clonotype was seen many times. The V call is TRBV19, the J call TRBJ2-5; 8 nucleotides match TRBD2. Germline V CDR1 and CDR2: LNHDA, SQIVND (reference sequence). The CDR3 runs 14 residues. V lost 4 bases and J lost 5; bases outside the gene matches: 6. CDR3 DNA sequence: TGTGCCAGTAGTACCGCGGGGGGAGGGGAGACCCAGTACTTC. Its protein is CASSTAGGGETQYF.

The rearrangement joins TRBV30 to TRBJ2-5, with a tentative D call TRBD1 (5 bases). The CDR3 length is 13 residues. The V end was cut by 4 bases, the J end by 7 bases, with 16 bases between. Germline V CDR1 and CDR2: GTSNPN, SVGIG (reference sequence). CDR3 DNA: TGTGCCTGGACATCGACCCTTAGGGGGACCCAGTACTTC. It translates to CAWTSTLRGTQYF.

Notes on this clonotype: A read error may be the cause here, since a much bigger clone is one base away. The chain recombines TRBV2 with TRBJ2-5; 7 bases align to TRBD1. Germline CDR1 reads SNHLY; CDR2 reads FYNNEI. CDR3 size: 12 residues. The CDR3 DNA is TGTGCCAGCACCGGGACAGCCGGGACCCGGTACTTC. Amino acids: CASTGTAGTRYF.

The CDR3 sequence: CASSSIAKNIQYF. The CDR3 region has the DNA TGTGCCAGCAGCTCAATAGCCAAAAACATTCAGTACTTC. V gene TRBV7-2 combines with J gene TRBJ2-4; no clear D. The CDR3 sequence is 13 residues long. Germline CDR1 is SGHTA and CDR2 is FQGNSA. V lost 4 bases and J lost 0, with 4 bases in between.

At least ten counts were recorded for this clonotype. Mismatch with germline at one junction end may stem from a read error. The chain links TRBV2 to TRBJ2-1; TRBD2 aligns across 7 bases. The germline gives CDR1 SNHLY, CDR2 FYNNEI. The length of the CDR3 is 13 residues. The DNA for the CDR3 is TGTGCCAGCAGTCCCCGCACCGCTAGCGGAGAAATCTTC. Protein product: CASSPRTASGEIF.

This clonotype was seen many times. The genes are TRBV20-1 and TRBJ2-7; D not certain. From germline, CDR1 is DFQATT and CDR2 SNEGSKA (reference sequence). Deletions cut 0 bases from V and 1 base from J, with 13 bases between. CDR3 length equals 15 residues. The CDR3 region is CSARDVEAVSYEQYF. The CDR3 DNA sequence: TGCAGTGCTAGAGATGTCGAGGCAGTTTCCTACGAGCAGTACTTC.

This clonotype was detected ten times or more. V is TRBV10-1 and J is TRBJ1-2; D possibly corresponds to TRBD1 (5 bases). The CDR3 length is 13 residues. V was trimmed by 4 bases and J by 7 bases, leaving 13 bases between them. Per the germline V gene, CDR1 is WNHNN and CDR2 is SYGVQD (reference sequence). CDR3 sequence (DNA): TGCGCCAGCAGTGCGCAGGGTTCGATTGGCTACACCTTC. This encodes CASSAQGSIGYTF.